This is a list of T cell receptor beta chains from one sample in a study of cytomegalovirus exposure and HLA in healthy donors. Sequencing used immunoSEQ multiplex PCR; TCRdb keeps in-frame clones, though not all of them. The sample yields under 140,000 clones, roughly 90% seen once. The sample taken for sequencing was PBMCs. The receptors were gathered from a woman under 40 in good health and CMV-seropositive. Each CDR3 is given with its conserved first and last residue. Each record gives: clone size, V gene, J gene, D gene, CDR3 protein, CDR3 DNA. A D gene is named only where the DNA matches it firmly. Part of the rows lack a size; the others show once, few, many or a class for expanded clones.

>few|TRBV7-9|TRBJ2-7|-
CAILPGLNTHEQYF
TGTGCCATCCTACCGGGACTCAACACCCACGAGCAGTACTTC
>-|TRBV11-2|TRBJ2-5|TRBD2
CASSQGLAGGPETQYF
TGTGCCAGCAGCCAAGGACTAGCGGGAGGGCCCGAGACCCAGTACTTC
>once|TRBV2|TRBJ2-2|-
CASSESGRWQDTGELFF
TGTGCCAGCAGTGAATCGGGGAGATGGCAAGACACCGGGGAGCTGTTTTTT
>-|TRBV9|TRBJ2-5|TRBD2
CASSPRSGSGQETQYF
TGTGCCAGCAGCCCCCGGAGCGGGAGCGGACAAGAGACCCAGTACTTC
>-|TRBV9|TRBJ2-1|-
CASSPTIGRTYNEQFF
TGTGCCAGCAGCCCGACTATTGGGAGGACCTACAATGAGCAGTTCTTC
>once|TRBV15|TRBJ2-5|-
CATSSPRGGETQYF
TGTGCCACCAGCAGCCCCAGGGGTGGAGAGACCCAGTACTTC
>-|TRBV6-5|TRBJ1-5|TRBD1
CASSSTGQGNQHF
TGTGCCAGCAGTTCCACGGGACAGGGGAACCAGCATTTT
>-|TRBV5-1|TRBJ2-3|TRBD1
CASSLTGADTQYF
TGCGCCAGCAGCTTGACAGGGGCCGATACGCAGTATTTT
>-|TRBV5-1|TRBJ1-2|TRBD1
CASSFGTGNRPDYGYTF
TGCGCCAGCAGCTTCGGGACAGGAAACCGTCCAGACTATGGCTACACCTTC
>once|TRBV2|TRBJ2-7|-
CAQRGGKSYEQYF
TGTGCCCAAAGGGGCGGGAAATCCTACGAGCAGTACTTC
>once|TRBV7-9|TRBJ1-2|-
CASSKENYADLANYGYTF
TGTGCCAGCTCTAAGGAGAACTACGCAGATCTCGCTAACTATGGCTACACCTTC
>-|TRBV14|TRBJ2-7|-
CASSQGIGDNEQYF
TGTGCCAGCAGCCAAGGGATAGGGGACAACGAGCAGTACTTC
>-|TRBV5-1|TRBJ1-1|TRBD1
CASSSESGGLNTEAFF
TGCGCCAGCAGCTCCGAATCAGGGGGCCTGAACACTGAAGCTTTCTTT
>-|TRBV27|TRBJ2-7|-
CASMPFAGSGEQYF
TGTGCCAGCATGCCATTCGCTGGTTCGGGGGAGCAGTACTTC
>-|TRBV28|TRBJ2-1|-
CASSPENSLYNEQFF
TGTGCCAGCAGTCCCGAGAATAGTCTTTACAATGAGCAGTTCTTC
>-|TRBV7-2|TRBJ1-4|-
CASSLTAGYGKLFF
TGTGCCAGCAGCTTAACGGCCGGGTATGGAAAACTGTTTTTT
>-|TRBV4-3|TRBJ2-7|-
CASSQAPTETYEQYF
TGCGCCAGCAGCCAAGCCCCTACAGAGACCTACGAGCAGTACTTC
>-|TRBV2|TRBJ2-3|TRBD1
CAISGTGVSDTQYF
TGTGCCATCTCCGGGACAGGGGTCTCGGATACGCAGTATTTT
>-|TRBV5-4|TRBJ2-1|TRBD2
CASSISGRVRNEQFF
TGTGCCAGCAGCATTAGCGGGAGGGTCAGGAATGAGCAGTTCTTC
>-|TRBV30|TRBJ2-7|TRBD1
CAWGEQGRRSNEQYF
TGTGCCTGGGGGGAACAGGGGAGAAGATCGAACGAGCAGTACTTC